The 12 T cell receptor beta chains given below trace back to one sample, sequenced in a study of CD8 T cells in ankylosing spondylitis. One entry per CDR3 protein, called by TCRdb with MiXCR from the 5' RACE reads. The sample yields nearly 250,000 distinct CDR3 sequences, approximately 30% seen once. The specimen sequenced was blood, either unsorted or a sorted T cell fraction (not recorded which). The receptors stem from a male donor with ankylosing spondylitis or in good health (not recorded which).

The chain recombines TRBV6-6 with TRBJ2-7; a possible D gene is TRBD2 (5 bases). Trimming took off 3 bases at V and 3 bases at J, with 9 bases between the two ends. Germline V lookup: CDR1 MNHNY, CDR2 SVGAGI (reference sequence). The CDR3 is 13 amino acids. CDR3 nucleotide sequence: TGTGCCAGCAGTTATCCCGGGAACTACGAGCAGTACTTC. Translated, it gives CASSYPGNYEQYF.

In this sample, this clonotype turned up a few times. The CDR3 protein is CASSQPTTNTGELFF. In DNA, the CDR3 is TGCGCCAGCAGCCAACCCACTACCAACACCGGGGAGCTGTTTTTT. The chain combines TRBV4-1 with TRBJ2-2; unclear D gene. Trimming stripped 2 bases from V and 2 bases from J, with 9 bases between. The germline V gene encodes CDR1 MGHRA and CDR2 YSYEKL. The CDR3 consists of 15 residues.

This clonotype was seen only a few times. The J gene is TRBJ1-1, the V gene TRBV12-3 or TRBV12-4, with D perhaps TRBD1 (5 bases). The CDR3 runs to 13 residues. The V gene lost 6 bases and the J gene lost 2 bases, with 10 bases spanning the gap. The DNA of the CDR3 is TGTGCCAGCAGCAAGGACACCAACACTGAAGCTTTCTTT. This gives the protein CASSKDTNTEAFF.

J is TRBJ1-2 and V is TRBV5-6, with D uncertain. Germline CDR1 and CDR2: SGHDT and YYEEEE. This CDR3 contains 14 residues. V gave up 4 bases and J gave up 6 bases, with 16 bases separating them. Here the CDR3 DNA reads TGTGCCAGCAGCCCCGGGCCTAATGAGCATGGCTACACCTTC. Translation gives CASSPGPNEHGYTF.

This chain joins TRBV5-1 and TRBJ2-1; D remains ambiguous. CDR3 size: 14 residues. Germline CDR1 SGHRS, CDR2 YFSETQ. V was trimmed by 3 bases and J by 9 bases, leaving 16 bases between them. The CDR3 sequence: CASSSVMRSGEQFF. The CDR3 nucleotides read TGCGCCAGCAGCTCGGTCATGAGGTCGGGTGAGCAGTTCTTC.

The V and J genes are TRBV4-2 and TRBJ1-5; D perhaps matches TRBD1 (5 bases). Germline V lookup: CDR1 LGHNA, CDR2 YNFKEQ. The CDR3 runs to 17 residues. Trimming took 1 base from V and 4 from J, leaving 17 bases between them. CDR3 DNA sequence: TGTGCCAGCAGCCAAGGGTTAAGTATGGGGCCAAATCAGCCCCAGCATTTT. Its protein is CASSQGLSMGPNQPQHF.

The chain has TRBV29-1 and TRBJ2-5, with TRBD2 matching over 11 bases. Germline V CDR1 and CDR2: SQVTM, ANQGSEA. V was pared by 3 bases and J by 5 bases, with 11 bases of the junction left unmatched. The CDR3 is 16 amino acids. The CDR3 is CSVDRRGLAAPETQYF. CDR3 DNA sequence: TGCAGCGTTGATAGAAGGGGACTAGCGGCCCCCGAGACCCAGTACTTC.

This rearrangement joins TRBV15 to TRBJ1-3, with unresolved D. The CDR3 has 15 amino acids. CDR1 and CDR2 from the germline V gene are LNHNV and YYDKDF (reference sequence). Between the trimmed V and J ends, which lost 8 bases and 1 base, there was a span of 15 bases. CDR3 residues: CATAPRFASGNTIYF. The DNA for the CDR3 is TGTGCCACCGCCCCCCGGTTTGCGTCTGGAAACACCATATATTTT. The variable domain in full, completed from reference TRBV15 and TRBJ1-3, reads DAMVIQNPRYQVTQFGKPVTLSCSQTLNHNVMYWYQQKSSQAPKLLFHYYDKDFNNEADTPDNFQSRRPNTSFCFLDIRSPGLGDTAMYLCATAPRFASGNTIYFGEGSWLTVV.

The CDR3 coding sequence is TGTGCCAGCAGCTTGGGGGCTAATCAAGAGACCCAGTACTTC. It encodes CASSLGANQETQYF. The genes are TRBV5-5 and TRBJ2-5; no clear D. Trimming removed 0 bases from V and 2 bases from J, with 8 bases in between. Looked up from germline, CDR1 is SGHKS and CDR2 is YYEKEE (reference sequence). CDR3 length: 14 amino acids. Complete variable domain (other parts from reference TRBV5-5 and TRBJ2-5): DAGVTQSPTHLIKTRGQQVTLRCSPISGHKSVSWYQQVLGQGPQFIFQYYEKEERGRGNFPDRFSARQFPNYSSELNVNALLLGDSALYLCASSLGANQETQYFGPGTRLLVL.

This clonotype came up a few times. The chain joins TRBV10-3 to TRBJ2-7; TRBD1 agrees at 7 bases. Germline V gives CDR1 ENHRY, CDR2 SYGVKD. Trimming took 0 bases from V and 6 from J; bases not matched to a gene: 11. The CDR3 is 16 residues long. Here the CDR3 DNA reads TGTGCCATCAGTGAGTCGAAAACAGGGGCAGTCGGCGAGCAGTACTTC. Translating it yields CAISESKTGAVGEQYF.

The rearrangement links TRBV6-1 to TRBJ1-2; 7 nucleotides agree with TRBD1. V gave up 6 bases and J gave up 4 bases; unmatched junction bases: 14. This CDR3 has 16 residues. Germline assignment: CDR1 MNHNS and CDR2 SASEGT. For the CDR3, the DNA is TGTGCCAGCAGCCGGACGGAGAGGGGGCTTTTCTATGGCTACACCTTC. Its protein product is CASSRTERGLFYGYTF.

The rearrangement links TRBV20-1 to TRBJ2-1, with 7 positions matching TRBD1. Germline CDR1 and CDR2: DFQATT and SNEGSKA (reference sequence). This CDR3 region has 12 residues. The CDR3 bases are TGCGGGTACAGGGGAGCCTACAATGAGCAGTTCTTC. It specifies CGYRGAYNEQFF.